Shown below are 10 T cell receptor beta chains from a single sample sequenced in a study of cytomegalovirus exposure and HLA in healthy donors. PCR used 60 Vbeta primers and 13 Jbeta primers. Method: immunoSEQ multiplex PCR; TCRdb's copy keeps in-frame clones and lacks some. The table includes around 90,000 clones, around 84% detected once. The sample was PBMCs. The source is a man aged 35-49 years in good health and CMV-seropositive.

This sequence joins TRBV19 and TRBJ1-3; 8 bases are shared with TRBD1. J lost 1 base, V lost 7 bases, and 9 bases had no gene match. CDR3 length: 16 residues. CDR1 and CDR2 from the germline V gene are LNHDA and SQIVND (reference sequence). CDR3 sequence reads: CASTPRQGQSGNTIYF. In DNA form, the CDR3 reads TGTGCCAGTACCCCAAGACAGGGGCAGTCTGGAAACACCATATATTTT. The whole variable domain, remainder taken from reference TRBV19 and TRBJ1-3, is DGGITQSPKYLFRKEGQNVTLSCEQNLNHDAMYWYRQDPGQGLRLIYYSQIVNDFQKGDIAEGYSVSREKKESFPLTVTSAQKNPTAFYLCASTPRQGQSGNTIYFGEGSWLTVV.

The chain is built from TRBV5-4 and TRBJ2-7; 11 bases match TRBD2. Trimming cost V 4 bases and J 0 bases; bases outside gene matches: 9. Germline V gene data show CDR1 as SGHNT and CDR2 as YYREEE (reference sequence). The CDR3 is made up of 17 amino acids. The CDR3 nucleotides are TGTGCCAGCAGCATCAGACTAGCGGGATTGAGCTCCTACGAGCAGTACTTC. It encodes CASSIRLAGLSSYEQYF.

This sequence joins TRBV11-3 and TRBJ2-7; a weak D match, TRBD2 (5 bases). The germline V gene has CDR1 SGHNT and CDR2 YENEEA. Trimming removed 3 bases at V and 2 bases at J, with 8 bases between. CDR3 size: 13 residues. CDR3 DNA sequence: TGTGCCAGCAGCTTCGGACTTGCCTACGAGCAGTACTTC. The encoded protein is CASSFGLAYEQYF.

This chain connects TRBV5-1 to TRBJ1-6; D may be TRBD1 (6 bases). Germline V CDR1 and CDR2: SGHRS, YFSETQ. V was shortened by 0 bases and J by 10 bases, with 14 bases between the two germline ends. This CDR3 comprises 15 residues. The CDR3 reads CASSLGTGLQSPLHF. DNA for the CDR3: TGCGCCAGCAGCTTGGGAACAGGGCTGCAGTCACCCCTCCACTTT.

The chain has TRBV23-1 and TRBJ2-7; D gene unclear. TRBV23-1 is an ORF, with its function uncertain. Trimming shortened V by 1 base and J by 3 bases, and 7 bases separated the two germline ends. The CDR3 is 13 residues long. CDR3 nucleotides: TGCGCCAGCAGTCAATTGTGCGACTACGAGCAGTACTTC. Amino acids: CASSQLCDYEQYF.

V gene TRBV2 combines with J gene TRBJ2-7, with D tentatively TRBD1 (6 bases). V was pared by 6 bases and J by 5 bases, with 14 bases between. Germline CDR1 SNHLY, CDR2 FYNNEI. The CDR3 extends over 13 amino acids. Here the CDR3 reads CASRDRRGHEQYF. CDR3 DNA: TGTGCCAGCAGGGACAGAAGGGGCCACGAGCAGTACTTC.

Comment on this clone: The same CDR3 also results from other DNA sequences found in this sample. The chain couples TRBV7-3 to TRBJ1-1, with a tentative D call TRBD1 (6 bases). V gave up 5 bases and J gave up 5 bases, with 12 bases separating them. CDR3 length: 13 residues. Germline V gene lookup returns CDR1 SGHTA and CDR2 FQGTGA. In DNA, the CDR3 is TGTGCCAGCAGCAACAACAGGGTGACTGAAGCTTTCTTT. Translating it yields CASSNNRVTEAFF.

Here the CDR3 DNA reads TGTGCCAGTAGTACTGTAGGGGAATATCAGCCCCAGCATTTT. Translation: CASSTVGEYQPQHF. The chain is built from TRBV19 and TRBJ1-5; maybe TRBD1 (5 bases). V gave up 4 bases and J gave up 5 bases, with 12 bases separating them. This CDR3 comprises 14 residues. Germline loops: CDR1 LNHDA, CDR2 SQIVND (reference sequence).

The rearrangement uses TRBV5-6 and TRBJ2-7, with D possibly TRBD2 on 6 matching bases. The V end lost 3 bases, the J end lost 2 bases, and 12 bases lay between the germline ends. The germline CDR1 and CDR2 sequences are SGHDT and YYEEEE. This CDR3 comprises 14 residues. CDR3 bases: TGTGCCAGCAGCTCGAGACTAGTCGCCTACGAGCAGTACTTC. Translated: CASSSRLVAYEQYF.

The chain links TRBV4-2 to TRBJ2-3; TRBD2 aligns across 9 bases. Germline V lookup: CDR1 LGHNA, CDR2 YNFKEQ. The CDR3 extends over 18 amino acids. V lost 4 bases and J lost 4; bases outside the gene matches: 15. The CDR3 DNA follows: TGTGCCAGCAGCCTTGGTGAAGGGGCGGGAGGGAGGGCAGATACGCAGTATTTT. It is translated as CASSLGEGAGGRADTQYF.